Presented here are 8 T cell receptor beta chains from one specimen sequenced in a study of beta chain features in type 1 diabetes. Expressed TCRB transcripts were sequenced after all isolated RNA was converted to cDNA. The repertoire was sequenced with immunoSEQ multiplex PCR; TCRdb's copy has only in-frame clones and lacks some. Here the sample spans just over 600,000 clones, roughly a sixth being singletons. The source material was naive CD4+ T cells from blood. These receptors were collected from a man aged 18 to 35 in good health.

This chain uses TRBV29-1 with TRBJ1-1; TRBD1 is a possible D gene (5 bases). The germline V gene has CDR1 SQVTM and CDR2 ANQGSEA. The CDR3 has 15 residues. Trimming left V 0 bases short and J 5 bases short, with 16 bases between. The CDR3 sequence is CSVEESGQGNTEAFF. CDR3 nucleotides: TGCAGCGTTGAAGAAAGTGGGCAGGGCAATACTGAAGCTTTCTTT.

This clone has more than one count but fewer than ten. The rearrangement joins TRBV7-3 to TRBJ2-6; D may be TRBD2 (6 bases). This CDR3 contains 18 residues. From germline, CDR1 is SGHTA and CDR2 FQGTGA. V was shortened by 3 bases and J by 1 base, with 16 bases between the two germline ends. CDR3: CASSFPLGGGSGANVLTF. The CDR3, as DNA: TGTGCCAGCAGCTTCCCCCTTGGCGGAGGGTCTGGGGCCAACGTCCTGACTTTC. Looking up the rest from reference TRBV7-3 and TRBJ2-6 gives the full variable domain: GAGVSQTPSNKVTEKGKYVELRCDPISGHTALYWYRQSLGQGPEFLIYFQGTGAADDSGLPNDRFFAVRPEGSVSTLKIQRTERGDSAVYLCASSFPLGGGSGANVLTFGAGSRLTVL.

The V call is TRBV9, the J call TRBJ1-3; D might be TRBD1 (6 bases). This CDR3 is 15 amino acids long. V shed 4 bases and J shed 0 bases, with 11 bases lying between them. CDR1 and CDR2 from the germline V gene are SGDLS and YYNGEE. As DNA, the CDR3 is TGTGCCAGCAGCCCCCGGACAGCCTCTGGAAACACCATATATTTT. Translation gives CASSPRTASGNTIYF.

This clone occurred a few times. CDR3 sequence (DNA): TGTGCCAGCAGCCGGACAGGAACCCTCTACGAGCAGTACTTC. Residues: CASSRTGTLYEQYF. The chain is built from TRBV7-2 and TRBJ2-7, with 7 bases identical to TRBD1. Germline V lookup: CDR1 SGHTA, CDR2 FQGNSA. The CDR3 runs to 14 residues. J gave up 3 bases and V 5 bases, and 7 bases lay outside the gene matches.

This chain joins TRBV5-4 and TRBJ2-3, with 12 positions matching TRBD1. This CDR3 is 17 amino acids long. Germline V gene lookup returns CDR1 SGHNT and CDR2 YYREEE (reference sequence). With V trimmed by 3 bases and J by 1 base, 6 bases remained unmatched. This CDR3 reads CASSWGTGGLGTDTQYF. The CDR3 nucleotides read TGTGCCAGCAGCTGGGGGACAGGGGGCTTGGGCACAGATACGCAGTATTTT.

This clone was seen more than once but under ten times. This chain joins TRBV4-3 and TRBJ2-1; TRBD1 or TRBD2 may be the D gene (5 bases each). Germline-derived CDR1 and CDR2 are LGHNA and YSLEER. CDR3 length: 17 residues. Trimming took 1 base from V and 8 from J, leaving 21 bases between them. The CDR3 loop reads CASSQGGYSTPTHEQFF. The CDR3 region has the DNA TGCGCCAGCAGCCAAGGGGGGTACAGCACCCCCACCCATGAGCAGTTCTTC.

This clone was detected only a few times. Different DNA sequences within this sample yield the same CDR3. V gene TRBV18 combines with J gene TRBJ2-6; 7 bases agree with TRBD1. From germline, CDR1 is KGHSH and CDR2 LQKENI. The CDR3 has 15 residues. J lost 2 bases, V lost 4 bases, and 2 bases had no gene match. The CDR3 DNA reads TGTGCCAGCTCACTCGACAGGGCTGGGGCCAACGTCCTGACTTTC. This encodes CASSLDRAGANVLTF. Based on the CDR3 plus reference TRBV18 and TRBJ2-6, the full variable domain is NAGVMQNPRHLVRRRGQEARLRCSPMKGHSHVYWYRQLPEEGLKFMVYLQKENIIDESGMPKERFSAEFPKEGPSILRIQQVVRGDSAAYFCASSLDRAGANVLTFGAGSRLTVL.

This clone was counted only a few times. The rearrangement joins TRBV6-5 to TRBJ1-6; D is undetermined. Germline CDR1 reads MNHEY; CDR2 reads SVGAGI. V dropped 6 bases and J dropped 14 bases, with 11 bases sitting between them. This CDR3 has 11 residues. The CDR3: CASSSGWALHF. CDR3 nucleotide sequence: TGTGCCAGCAGCTCGGGGTGGGCCCTCCACTTT.